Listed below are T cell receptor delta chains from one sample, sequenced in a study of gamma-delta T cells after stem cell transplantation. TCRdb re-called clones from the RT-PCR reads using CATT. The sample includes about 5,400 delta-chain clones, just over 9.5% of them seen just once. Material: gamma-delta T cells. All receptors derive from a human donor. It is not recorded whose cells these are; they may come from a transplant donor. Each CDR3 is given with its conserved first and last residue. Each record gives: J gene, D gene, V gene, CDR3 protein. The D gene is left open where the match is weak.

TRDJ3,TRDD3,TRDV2,CACDTAGDTRDTRQMFF
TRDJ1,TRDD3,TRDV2,CACDILGARHTDKLIF
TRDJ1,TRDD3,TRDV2,CACDPVTGGSPTDKLIF
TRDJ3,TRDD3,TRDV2,CACDTPGGSGSWDTRQMFF
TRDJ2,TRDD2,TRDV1,CALGDPRPSYDWGPCPSLTAQLFF
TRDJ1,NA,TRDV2,CAWDTVGKSLYTDKLIF
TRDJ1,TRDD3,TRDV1,CALGEQVPLGDLYTDKLIF
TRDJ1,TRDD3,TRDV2,CACDTASFVGRGIPGTDKLIF
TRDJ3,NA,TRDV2,CACDTVKPVGGDEGSWDTRQMFF
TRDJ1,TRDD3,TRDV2,CACDTVLGETRNTDKLIF
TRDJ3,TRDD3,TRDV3,CAASLTWGTWDTRQMFF
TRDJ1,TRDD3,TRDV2,CACDGLPLTGGFDTDKLIF
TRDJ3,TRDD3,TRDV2,CACSTGGSWDTRQMFF
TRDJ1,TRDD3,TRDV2,CACDTVRTGGSFIKLIF
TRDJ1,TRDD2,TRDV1,CALGVFLRWGSNTDKLIF
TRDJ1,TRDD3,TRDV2,CACEALLGDTDKLIF
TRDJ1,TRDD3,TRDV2,CACDTVTGGYARGTDKLIF
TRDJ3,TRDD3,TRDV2,CACDTVETGGHSWDTRQMFF
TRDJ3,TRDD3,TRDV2,CACDTGPLTGGPKSWDTRQMFF
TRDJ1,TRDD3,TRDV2,CACDTVLDAGGSYTDKLIF
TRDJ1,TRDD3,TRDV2,CACDTLGGGETYTDKLIF
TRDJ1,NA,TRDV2,CACDPLRGDSYADKLIF
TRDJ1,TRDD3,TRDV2,CACLPLLGEYTDKLIF
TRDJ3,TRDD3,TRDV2,CACDPSVLGAHSWDTRQMFF
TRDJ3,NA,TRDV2,CACDTGDWRTPSWDTRQMFF
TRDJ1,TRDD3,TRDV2,CACDTPFTGDTPWTDKLIF
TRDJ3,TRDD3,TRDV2,CACDRVLGDTQAWDTRQMFF
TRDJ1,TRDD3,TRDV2,CACDPLGDTGTDKLIF
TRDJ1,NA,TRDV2,CACDSIPLSSGEDFDKLIF
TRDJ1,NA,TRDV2,CACDAIHSDKLTF
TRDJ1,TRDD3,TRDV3,CAFGDTGGSTDKLIF
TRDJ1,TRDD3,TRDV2,CACDTWLILQHWGIRLGACNTDKLIF
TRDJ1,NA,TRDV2,CACDTVRRNSYTDKLIF
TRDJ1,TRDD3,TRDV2,CACDTLGTGGYTTDKLIF
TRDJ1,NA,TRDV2,CACDTGGRMGYTDKLIF
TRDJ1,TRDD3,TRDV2,CACDTLLGDTNTDKLIF
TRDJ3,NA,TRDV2,CACDTGWPTVGLTPSWDTRQMFF
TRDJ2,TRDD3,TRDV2,CACDTLGALTAQLFF
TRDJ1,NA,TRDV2,CACDTVGGFNTDKLIF
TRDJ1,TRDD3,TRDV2,CACDKLGDTNTDKLIF
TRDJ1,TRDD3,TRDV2,CACDTFFGGYGTDKLIF
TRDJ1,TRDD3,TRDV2,CACDTVDWGIRTDKLIF
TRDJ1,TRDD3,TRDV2,CACDSLGDLEGTDKLIF
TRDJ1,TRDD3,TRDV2,CACDPVRSVLGDSLADKLIF
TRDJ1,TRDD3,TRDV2,CACDTLRTGGTTDKLIF
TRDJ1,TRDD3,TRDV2,CACDTLPGDTKRSELIF
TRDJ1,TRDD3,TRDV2,CACDPAASRDTFTDKLIF
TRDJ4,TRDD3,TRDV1,CALGERKSTLRIRGPLIF
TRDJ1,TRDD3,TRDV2,CACDTLLGDIGTDKLIF
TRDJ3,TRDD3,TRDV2,CACDTGGLGDTPWDTRQMFF
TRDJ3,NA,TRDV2,CACDTPVAGDSWDTRQMFF
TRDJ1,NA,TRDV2,CACDTGGTDKLIF
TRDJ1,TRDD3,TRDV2,CACDVLTGGYKTDKLIF
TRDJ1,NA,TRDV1,CALGEPEGQGHLLDKLIF
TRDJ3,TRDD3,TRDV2,CACDTLGDTRASGDTRQMFF
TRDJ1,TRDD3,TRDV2,CACDTQFSGGYENTDKLIF
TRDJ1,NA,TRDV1,CALGAPPGGLIF